These 20 T cell receptor beta chains originate from one sample sequenced in a study of cytomegalovirus exposure and HLA in healthy donors. Vbeta (60) and Jbeta (13) primers were used in the PCR. Profiling relied on immunoSEQ multiplex PCR, and the TCRdb table lists in-frame clones only, not all of them. The sample holds 150,000 to 200,000 clones, over 60% seen once. Sequences were obtained from PBMCs. These receptors came from a woman aged 45-60 years in good health and CMV-seropositive.

A word on this clone: The junction departs from germline at one end; a sequencing error may be responsible. The chain joins TRBV7-9 to TRBJ2-7, with 8 bases identical to TRBD1. This CDR3 region has 16 residues. Germline V gene lookup returns CDR1 SEHNR and CDR2 FQNEAQ (reference sequence). CDR3 nucleotides: TGTGCCAGCAGTTTAGGGGGTCAGGGGGCGGGCAACGAGCAGTACTTC. It encodes CASSLGGQGAGNEQYF.

The chain joins TRBV5-1 to TRBJ2-1; 9 bases match TRBD1. The CDR3 is made up of 15 amino acids. With V trimmed by 3 bases and J by 4 bases, 5 bases remained unmatched. Germline V gene lookup returns CDR1 SGHRS and CDR2 YFSETQ. In nucleotides, the CDR3 is TGCGCCAGCAGCTGGTCGGGACAGGGATACAATGAGCAGTTCTTC. Translating gives CASSWSGQGYNEQFF.

The chain combines TRBV13 with TRBJ1-1, with D perhaps TRBD1 (6 bases). This CDR3 is 15 amino acids long. The germline V gene encodes CDR1 PRHDT and CDR2 FYEKMQ (reference sequence). V shed 2 bases and J shed 4 bases, with 14 bases lying between them. CDR3 region: CASSLLGATGTEAFF. CDR3 bases: TGTGCCAGCAGCTTATTGGGGGCGACGGGCACTGAAGCTTTCTTT.

V is TRBV2 and J is TRBJ2-2, with D perhaps TRBD1 (6 bases). This CDR3 has 14 residues. Germline V gene lookup returns CDR1 SNHLY and CDR2 FYNNEI. V was shortened by 7 bases and J by 2 bases, with 11 bases between the two germline ends. The CDR3 spells CASNAQGNTGELFF. The CDR3 nucleotides are TGTGCCAGCAACGCACAGGGCAACACCGGGGAGCTGTTTTTT. Variable domain in full (rest from reference TRBV2 and TRBJ2-2): EPEVTQTPSHQVTQMGQEVILRCVPISNHLYFYWYRQILGQKVEFLVSFYNNEISEKSEIFDDQFSVERPDGSNFTLKIRSTKLEDSAMYFCASNAQGNTGELFFGEGSRLTVL.

The gene calls are TRBV15 and TRBJ2-1; TRBD1 matches at 7 bases. Germline values: CDR1 LNHNV, CDR2 YYDKDF (reference sequence). Trimming cost V 10 bases and J 9 bases; bases outside gene matches: 9. The CDR3 sequence is 12 residues long. For the CDR3, the DNA is TGTGCCAGTTCACAGGGGTCCGGTGAGCAGTTCTTC. Its protein is CASSQGSGEQFF.

This chain joins TRBV7-9 and TRBJ2-1, with TRBD2 matching 7 bases. Germline trimming cut 1 base from V and 7 bases from J; bases unmatched to any gene: 7. This CDR3 is 15 amino acids long. CDR1 is SEHNR and CDR2 is FQNEAQ in the germline V gene (reference sequence). As DNA, the CDR3 is TGTGCCAGCAGCTTAGGGGCGGGGGTAATGAATGAGCAGTTCTTC. Translation gives CASSLGAGVMNEQFF.

The V call is TRBV2, the J call TRBJ1-2; a weak D match, TRBD1 (6 bases). The CDR3 totals 13 residues. V gave up 7 bases and J gave up 4 bases, with 13 bases separating them. Germline V gene lookup returns CDR1 SNHLY and CDR2 FYNNEI. This CDR3 is CASNRATIYGYTF. In nucleotides, the CDR3 is TGTGCCAGCAACAGGGCCACCATCTATGGCTACACCTTC.

The genes are TRBV29-1 and TRBJ2-1, with 10 positions matching TRBD1. CDR1 is SQVTM, CDR2 ANQGSEA, per germline. Trimming at V came to 7 bases and at J to 8 bases, leaving 8 bases not matched to a gene. There are 13 residues in the CDR3. The CDR3, as DNA: TGCAGCGCAGATAGACAGGGGGCATATGAGCAGTTCTTC. It yields the protein CSADRQGAYEQFF.

CDR3 residues: CASSPGATGANVLTF. DNA for the CDR3: TGCGCCAGCAGCCCAGGGGCAACTGGGGCCAACGTCCTGACTTTC. The chain joins TRBV5-1 to TRBJ2-6, with D possibly TRBD1 on 6 matching bases. V lost 4 bases, J lost 2 bases, and 10 bases lay in between. The CDR3 runs 15 residues. The germline CDR1 and CDR2 sequences are SGHRS and YFSETQ.

The CDR3 is CASSEAGGLSYEQYF. The CDR3 DNA sequence: TGTGCCAGCAGTGAGGCAGGGGGATTGTCCTACGAGCAGTACTTC. The chain has TRBV2 and TRBJ2-7, with 7 positions matching TRBD1. V shed 3 bases and J 1 base; nucleotides not matched to a gene: 6. CDR1 SNHLY and CDR2 FYNNEI come from the germline V gene. The CDR3 length is 15 residues.

This clone came up once. V is TRBV4-1 and J is TRBJ1-5; 9 nucleotides align to TRBD1. Germline lookup yields CDR1 MGHRA and CDR2 YSYEKL. This CDR3 is built from 18 residues. V dropped 0 bases and J dropped 0; count of bases not matched to a gene: 6. The CDR3 sequence is CASSQDITGGSSNQPQHF. The CDR3 nucleotides read TGCGCCAGCAGCCAAGACATAACAGGGGGCAGTAGCAATCAGCCCCAGCATTTT.

The chain uses TRBV28 and TRBJ2-7; 13 bases fit TRBD2. V lost 4 bases, J lost 3 bases, and 9 bases stayed unmatched. The CDR3 runs 17 residues. Germline V CDR1 and CDR2: MDHEN, SYDVKM. The CDR3 loop reads CASSSTSGGPQGYEQYF. As DNA, the CDR3 is TGTGCCAGCAGTTCGACTAGCGGGGGGCCCCAAGGCTACGAGCAGTACTTC.

The V gene is TRBV5-6, the J gene TRBJ2-7; perhaps TRBD1 as D (5 bases). CDR1 and CDR2 (germline): SGHDT, YYEEEE. With 2 bases removed from V and 4 bases from J, the gap between germline ends came to 13 bases. The CDR3 has 14 amino acids. CDR3 loop: CASSFKGERYEQYF. In nucleotides, the CDR3 is TGTGCCAGCAGCTTCAAAGGGGAACGGTACGAGCAGTACTTC.

The chain couples TRBV9 to TRBJ2-1; D is unresolved. CDR1 is SGDLS, CDR2 YYNGEE, per germline. The CDR3 totals 16 residues. The V end was cut by 2 bases, the J end by 0 bases, with 12 bases between. This chain's CDR3 is CASSVSLASSYNEQFF. The DNA of the CDR3 is TGTGCCAGCAGCGTTTCCCTGGCAAGCTCCTACAATGAGCAGTTCTTC.

The chain recombines TRBV5-6 with TRBJ2-3, with TRBD2 identical over 7 bases. Germline lookup yields CDR1 SGHDT and CDR2 YYEEEE. The CDR3 is 16 amino acids. Trimming took 2 bases from V and 5 from J; bases not matched to a gene: 11. Here the CDR3 DNA reads TGTGCCAGCAGCTTAACTAGCGCGGCGGTGGGAGATACGCAGTATTTT. Translating it yields CASSLTSAAVGDTQYF.

This clone is a singleton in its sample. Here the CDR3 DNA reads TGTGCCAGCAGCTTAGCGGTTAGCGGGGGGGGCTACGAGCAGTACTTC. Translated, it gives CASSLAVSGGGYEQYF. The chain carries TRBV7-2 and TRBJ2-7, with 11 positions matching TRBD2. J was trimmed by 3 bases and V by 0 bases; bases with no gene match: 4. This CDR3 is 16 amino acids long. Germline lookup yields CDR1 SGHTA and CDR2 FQGNSA. Looking up the rest from reference TRBV7-2 and TRBJ2-7 gives the full variable domain: GAGVSQSPSNKVTEKGKDVELRCDPISGHTALYWYRQSLGQGLEFLIYFQGNSAPDKSGLPSDRFSAERTGGSVSTLTIQRTQQEDSAVYLCASSLAVSGGGYEQYFGPGTRLTVT.

J is TRBJ2-5 and V is TRBV13; 7 nucleotides agree with TRBD2. Trimming removed 8 bases from V and 5 bases from J; junction bases left unmatched: 8. CDR1 and CDR2 from the germline V gene are PRHDT and FYEKMQ (reference sequence). This CDR3 comprises 13 residues. In DNA form, the CDR3 reads TGTGCCAGCTCTAGCGGAGGGGCGGAGACCCAGTACTTC. Its protein product is CASSSGGAETQYF.

The chain is built from TRBV5-6 and TRBJ2-7; 9 nucleotides line up with TRBD2. Unmatched junction bases numbered 2, after V lost 1 base and J lost 3 bases. Looked up from germline, CDR1 is SGHDT and CDR2 is YYEEEE. CDR3 length equals 14 residues. CDR3 coding DNA: TGTGCCAGCAGCTTGTGGACTAGCGTCTACGAGCAGTACTTC. Its protein is CASSLWTSVYEQYF.

The chain combines TRBV6-6 with TRBJ2-7, with 8 nucleotides matching TRBD1. The CDR3 sequence is 14 residues long. The germline V gene encodes CDR1 MNHNY and CDR2 SVGAGI (reference sequence). V dropped 7 bases and J dropped 3; count of bases not matched to a gene: 8. The CDR3 protein is CASTSGQGYYEQYF. In nucleotides, the CDR3 is TGTGCCAGCACCAGCGGACAGGGTTACTACGAGCAGTACTTC.

The chain links TRBV5-6 to TRBJ2-7; TRBD2 agrees at 8 bases. V lost 4 bases to trimming and J lost 4 bases; unmatched junction nucleotides: 16. CDR1 and CDR2 (germline): SGHDT, YYEEEE. This CDR3 has 17 residues. This CDR3 reads CASSRAGGLERAYEQYF. CDR3 nucleotides: TGTGCCAGCAGCCGGGCGGGGGGACTTGAGAGGGCTTACGAGCAGTACTTC.